This T cell receptor (beta chain) was sequenced in a study of blood T cell repertoires in COVID-19. Participants came from roughly 24 US areas, aged roughly 18 to 89 years. This clone was observed a few times. Clones were sequenced by immunoSEQ multiplex PCR, and TCRdb holds only the in-frame ones, with some missing. The data contain fewer than 300,000 clones, approximately 90% of them seen just once; the ten biggest clones take up 8% to 10%. This CDR3 region has 15 residues. Per the germline V gene, CDR1 is SGHRS and CDR2 is YFSETQ. Trimming shortened V by 0 bases and J by 6 bases, and 15 bases separated the two germline ends.

The clonotype was recovered from a man aged 40-55 years who had recovered from COVID-19. Sample: PBMCs or T cells enriched from blood (not recorded which). The rearrangement uses TRBV5-1 and TRBJ1-2; perhaps TRBD1 as D (6 bases). The CDR3 nucleotides are TGCGCCAGCAGCTTGGCGGGGGGCGGGACGGATGGCTACACCTTC. Amino acids: CASSLAGGGTDGYTF.